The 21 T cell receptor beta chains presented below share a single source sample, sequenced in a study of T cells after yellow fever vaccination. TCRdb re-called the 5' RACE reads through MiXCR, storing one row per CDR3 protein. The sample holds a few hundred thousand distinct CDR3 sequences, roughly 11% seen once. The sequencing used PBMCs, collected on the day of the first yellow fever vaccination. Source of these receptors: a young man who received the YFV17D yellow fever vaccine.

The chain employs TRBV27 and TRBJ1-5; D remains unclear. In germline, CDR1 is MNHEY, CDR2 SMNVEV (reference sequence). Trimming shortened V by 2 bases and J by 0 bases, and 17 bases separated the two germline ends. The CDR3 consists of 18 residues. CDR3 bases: TGTGCCAGCAGTTTAAAACTGGTCCAGCATTATAGCAATCAGCCCCAGCATTTT. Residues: CASSLKLVQHYSNQPQHF.

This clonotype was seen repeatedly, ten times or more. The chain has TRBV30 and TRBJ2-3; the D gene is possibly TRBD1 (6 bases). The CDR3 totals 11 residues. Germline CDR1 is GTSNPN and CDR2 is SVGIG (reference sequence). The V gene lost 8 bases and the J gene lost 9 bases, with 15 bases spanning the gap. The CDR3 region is CAGDTRRTQYF. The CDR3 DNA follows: TGTGCCGGGGACACCCGGCGGACGCAGTATTTT.

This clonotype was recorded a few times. CDR3 nucleotide sequence: TGTGCCAGCAGTTACTCGACTAGCGGGGAATCAGATACGCAGTATTTT. It translates to CASSYSTSGESDTQYF. The chain couples TRBV6-5 to TRBJ2-3; 11 nucleotides agree with TRBD2. CDR1 MNHEY and CDR2 SVGAGI come from the germline V gene. V dropped 0 bases and J dropped 4; count of bases not matched to a gene: 3. This CDR3 is built from 16 residues.

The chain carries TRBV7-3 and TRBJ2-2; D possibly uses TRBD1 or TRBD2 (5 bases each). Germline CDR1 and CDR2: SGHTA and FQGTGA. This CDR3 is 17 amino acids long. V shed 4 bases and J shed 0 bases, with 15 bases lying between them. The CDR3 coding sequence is TGTGCCAGCAGCTCTCCCCTCGGGGCATCGAACACCGGGGAGCTGTTTTTT. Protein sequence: CASSSPLGASNTGELFF. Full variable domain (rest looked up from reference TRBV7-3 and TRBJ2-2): GAGVSQTPSNKVTEKGKYVELRCDPISGHTALYWYRQSLGQGPEFLIYFQGTGAADDSGLPNDRFFAVRPEGSVSTLKIQRTERGDSAVYLCASSSPLGASNTGELFFGEGSRLTVL.

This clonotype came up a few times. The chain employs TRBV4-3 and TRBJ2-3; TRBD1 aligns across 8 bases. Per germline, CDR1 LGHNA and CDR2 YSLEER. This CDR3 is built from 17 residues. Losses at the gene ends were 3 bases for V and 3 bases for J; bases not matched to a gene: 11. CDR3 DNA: TGCGCCAGCAGCCATGCCGGACAGGGAAGACGGACAGATACGCAGTATTTT. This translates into CASSHAGQGRRTDTQYF.

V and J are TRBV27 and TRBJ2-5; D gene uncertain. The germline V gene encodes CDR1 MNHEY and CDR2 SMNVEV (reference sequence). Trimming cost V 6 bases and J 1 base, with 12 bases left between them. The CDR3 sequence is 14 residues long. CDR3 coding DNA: TGTGCCAGCAGCCCAACCTGGGGCCAAGAGACCCAGTACTTC. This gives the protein CASSPTWGQETQYF.

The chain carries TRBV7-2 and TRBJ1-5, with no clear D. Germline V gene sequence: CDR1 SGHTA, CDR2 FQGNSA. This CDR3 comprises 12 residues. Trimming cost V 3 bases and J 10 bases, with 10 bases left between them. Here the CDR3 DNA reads TGTGCCAGCAGCTTTGATGCCGGACCCCAGCATTTT. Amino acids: CASSFDAGPQHF.

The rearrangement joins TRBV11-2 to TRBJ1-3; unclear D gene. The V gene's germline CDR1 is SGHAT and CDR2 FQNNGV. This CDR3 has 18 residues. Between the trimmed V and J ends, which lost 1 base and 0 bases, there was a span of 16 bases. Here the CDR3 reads CASSLGAAGSHSGNTIYF. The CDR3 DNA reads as TGTGCCAGCAGCTTAGGAGCGGCAGGCTCCCACTCTGGAAACACCATATATTTT. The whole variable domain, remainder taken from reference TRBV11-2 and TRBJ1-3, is EAGVAQSPRYKIIEKRQSVAFWCNPISGHATLYWYQQILGQGPKLLIQFQNNGVVDDSQLPKDRFSAERLKGVDSTLKIQPAKLEDSAVYLCASSLGAAGSHSGNTIYFGEGSWLTVV.

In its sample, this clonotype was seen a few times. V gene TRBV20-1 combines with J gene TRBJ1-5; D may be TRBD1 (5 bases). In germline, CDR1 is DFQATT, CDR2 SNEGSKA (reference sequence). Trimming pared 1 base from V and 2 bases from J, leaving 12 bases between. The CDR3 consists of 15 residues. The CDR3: CSARGREGGNQPQHF. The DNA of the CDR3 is TGCAGTGCTAGAGGGCGGGAAGGGGGCAATCAGCCCCAGCATTTT.

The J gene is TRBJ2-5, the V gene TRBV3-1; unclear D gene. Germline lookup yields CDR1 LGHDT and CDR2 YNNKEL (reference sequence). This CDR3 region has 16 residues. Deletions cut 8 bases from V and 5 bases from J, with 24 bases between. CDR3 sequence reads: CASLRRNSIKQETQYF. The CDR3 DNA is TGTGCCAGCCTAAGAAGGAATTCAATAAAACAGGAGACCCAGTACTTC.

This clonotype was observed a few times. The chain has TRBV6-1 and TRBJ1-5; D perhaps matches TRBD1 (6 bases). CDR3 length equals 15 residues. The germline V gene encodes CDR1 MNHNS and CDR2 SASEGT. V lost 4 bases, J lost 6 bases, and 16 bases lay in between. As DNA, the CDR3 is TGTGCCAGCAGTGGCGGCTGGGGGGCCGGTCAGCCCCAGCATTTT. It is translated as CASSGGWGAGQPQHF.

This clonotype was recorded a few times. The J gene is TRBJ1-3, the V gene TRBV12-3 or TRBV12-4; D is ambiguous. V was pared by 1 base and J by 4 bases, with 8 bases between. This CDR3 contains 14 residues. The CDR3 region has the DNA TGTGCCAGCAGTTTAGTGTCACTCGGAAACACCATATATTTT. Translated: CASSLVSLGNTIYF.

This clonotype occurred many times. CDR3 residues: CASSVASRTDYGYTF. The CDR3 region has the DNA TGTGCCAGCAGCGTAGCTTCTAGGACGGACTATGGCTACACCTTC. The chain combines TRBV9 with TRBJ1-2; D is uncertain. Germline V gene sequence: CDR1 SGDLS, CDR2 YYNGEE. The CDR3 totals 15 residues. Trimming shortened V by 0 bases and J by 3 bases, and 12 bases separated the two germline ends.

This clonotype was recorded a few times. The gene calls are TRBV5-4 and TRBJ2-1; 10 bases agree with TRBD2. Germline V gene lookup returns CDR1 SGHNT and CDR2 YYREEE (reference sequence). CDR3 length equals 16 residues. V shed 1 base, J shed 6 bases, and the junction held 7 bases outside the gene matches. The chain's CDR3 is CASSLTLLAGVNEQFF. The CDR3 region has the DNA TGTGCCAGCAGCTTGACCCTGCTAGCGGGGGTCAATGAGCAGTTCTTC.

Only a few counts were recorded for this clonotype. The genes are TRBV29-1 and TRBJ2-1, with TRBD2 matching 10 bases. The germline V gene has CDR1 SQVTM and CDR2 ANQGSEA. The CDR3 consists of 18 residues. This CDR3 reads CRSSPTSGSMSSYNEQFF. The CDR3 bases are TGCAGGTCCTCCCCGACTAGCGGGTCTATGAGCTCCTACAATGAGCAGTTCTTC.

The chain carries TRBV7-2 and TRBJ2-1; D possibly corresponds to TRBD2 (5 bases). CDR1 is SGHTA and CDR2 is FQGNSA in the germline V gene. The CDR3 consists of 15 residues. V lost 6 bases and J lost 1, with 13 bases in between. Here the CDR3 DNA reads TGTGCCAGCAGTATTCTCTCGGGGTCCTACAATGAGCAGTTCTTC. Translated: CASSILSGSYNEQFF.

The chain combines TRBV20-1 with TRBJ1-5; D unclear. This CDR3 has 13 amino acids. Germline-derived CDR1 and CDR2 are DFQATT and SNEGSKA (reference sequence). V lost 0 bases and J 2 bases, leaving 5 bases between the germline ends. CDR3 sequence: CSARDYGNQPQHF. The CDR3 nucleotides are TGCAGTGCTAGAGATTACGGCAATCAGCCCCAGCATTTT.

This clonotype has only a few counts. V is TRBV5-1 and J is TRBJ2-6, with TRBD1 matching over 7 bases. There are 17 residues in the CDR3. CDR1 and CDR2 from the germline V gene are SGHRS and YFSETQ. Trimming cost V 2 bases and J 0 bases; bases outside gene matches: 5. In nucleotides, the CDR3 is TGCGCCAGCAGCTTCCGGGACAGAGGCTCTGGGGCCAACGTCCTGACTTTC. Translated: CASSFRDRGSGANVLTF.

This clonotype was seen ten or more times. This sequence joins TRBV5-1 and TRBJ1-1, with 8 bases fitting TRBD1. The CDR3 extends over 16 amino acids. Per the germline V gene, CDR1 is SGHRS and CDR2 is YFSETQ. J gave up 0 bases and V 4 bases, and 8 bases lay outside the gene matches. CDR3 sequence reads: CASSDGTGLMNTEAFF. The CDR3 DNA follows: TGCGCCAGCAGCGACGGGACAGGTCTCATGAACACTGAAGCTTTCTTT.

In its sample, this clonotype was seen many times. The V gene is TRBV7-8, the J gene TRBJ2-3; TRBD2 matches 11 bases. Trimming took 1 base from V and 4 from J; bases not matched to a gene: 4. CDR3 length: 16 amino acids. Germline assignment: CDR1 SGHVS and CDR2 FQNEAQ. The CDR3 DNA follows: TGTGCCAGCAGCTTAGTAGGACTAGCGGGTCCAGATACGCAGTATTTT. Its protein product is CASSLVGLAGPDTQYF.

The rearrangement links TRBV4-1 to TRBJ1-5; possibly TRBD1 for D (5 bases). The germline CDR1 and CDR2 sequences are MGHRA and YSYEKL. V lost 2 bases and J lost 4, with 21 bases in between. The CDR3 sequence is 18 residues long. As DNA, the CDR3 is TGCGCCAGCAGCCAACGGGGGGGGACTTTTACCCCAAATCAGCCCCAGCATTTT. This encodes CASSQRGGTFTPNQPQHF.